Below are 20 T cell receptor beta chains sequenced from a single sample in a study of vaccination effects on CD4 cells after COVID-19. Only in-frame clones appear in the TCRdb table, and some are missing; sequencing was by immunoSEQ multiplex PCR. This sample carries tens of thousands of clones, 60% to 85% of them seen once, and the ten largest clones take about 10%. Antigen specificity for these receptors is unknown. After expansion with viral peptide pools in the ViraFEST assay, antigen-specific CD4+ T cells were sequenced. Subsequent to less than 13 days of culture, CD4+ T cells were isolated. Among the vaccine recipients, none had a prior SARS-CoV-2 infection, and nucleocapsid antibodies were negative. Sequenced material: CD4+ T cells from PBMCs cultured with SARS-CoV-2 spike peptides, taken before COVID-19 vaccination. The receptors derive from a human donor who received a COVID-19 vaccine.

The rearrangement joins TRBV7-7 to TRBJ2-5; TRBD1 matches at 12 bases. J was trimmed by 5 bases and V by 5 bases; bases with no gene match: 9. Germline CDR1 is SSHAT and CDR2 is FNYEAQ (reference sequence). This CDR3 comprises 16 residues. The CDR3 protein is CASSPRPGTGGETQYF. In nucleotides, the CDR3 is TGTGCCAGCAGCCCCCGACCCGGGACAGGGGGCGAGACCCAGTACTTC. Supplemented by reference TRBV7-7 and TRBJ2-5, the full variable domain reads GAGVSQSPRYKVTKRGQDVTLRCDPISSHATLYWYQQALGQGPEFLTYFNYEAQPDKSGLPSDRFSAERPEGSISTLTIQRTEQRDSAMYRCASSPRPGTGGETQYFGPGTRLLVL.

The V call is TRBV9, the J call TRBJ1-6; 8 nucleotides match TRBD1. Germline CDR1 reads SGDLS; CDR2 reads YYNGEE. V lost 4 bases, J lost 7 bases, and 10 bases stayed unmatched. The CDR3 covers 16 residues. Here the CDR3 DNA reads TGTGCCAGCAGCAGCCGTTCGGGACAGGTGAATTCACCCCTCCACTTT. This encodes CASSSRSGQVNSPLHF. The full variable domain, with the rest looked up from reference TRBV9 and TRBJ1-6, is DSGVTQTPKHLITATGQRVTLRCSPRSGDLSVYWYQQSLDQGLQFLIQYYNGEERAKGNILERFSAQQFPDLHSELNLSSLELGDSALYFCASSSRSGQVNSPLHFGNGTRLTVT.

J is TRBJ2-5 and V is TRBV18; possibly TRBD1 for D (6 bases). V lost 3 bases and J lost 5, with 10 bases in between. The CDR3 is 13 residues long. CDR1 KGHSH and CDR2 LQKENI come from the germline V gene. The DNA of the CDR3 is TGTGCCAGCTCACCCGGGACAATCGAGACCCAGTACTTC. Translated: CASSPGTIETQYF.

J is TRBJ2-5 and V is TRBV2; D unclear. V dropped 2 bases and J dropped 7 bases, with 8 bases sitting between them. The CDR3 is made up of 12 amino acids. Germline values: CDR1 SNHLY, CDR2 FYNNEI. The CDR3 here is CASSEQAWTQYF. CDR3 nucleotide sequence: TGTGCCAGCAGTGAACAGGCTTGGACCCAGTACTTC.

The V and J genes are TRBV4-3 and TRBJ1-2; TRBD1 might be the D (5 bases). Germline values: CDR1 LGHNA, CDR2 YSLEER. This CDR3 is built from 15 residues. Trimming left V 0 bases short and J 0 bases short, with 8 bases between. The CDR3 is CASSQEAGPNYGYTF. For the CDR3, the DNA is TGCGCCAGCAGCCAAGAAGCGGGGCCTAACTATGGCTACACCTTC.

This chain joins TRBV30 and TRBJ1-5; D uncertain. Germline lookup yields CDR1 GTSNPN and CDR2 SVGIG (reference sequence). V dropped 1 base and J dropped 2 bases, with 6 bases sitting between them. The CDR3 length is 13 residues. In DNA form, the CDR3 reads TGTGCCTGGAGTGCGGAGGGCAATCAGCCCCAGCATTTT. Translating it yields CAWSAEGNQPQHF. Together with reference TRBV30 and TRBJ1-5, the CDR3 gives the full variable domain: SQTIHQWPATLVQPVGSPLSLECTVEGTSNPNLYWYRQAAGRGLQLLFYSVGIGQISSEVPQNLSASRPQDRQFILSSKKLLLSDSGFYLCAWSAEGNQPQHFGDGTRLSIL.

This clone was recorded a few times. The chain links TRBV5-1 to TRBJ1-2, with a possible D match to TRBD1 (5 bases). The CDR3 covers 14 residues. Trimming shortened V by 4 bases and J by 2 bases, and 12 bases separated the two germline ends. Germline V gene lookup returns CDR1 SGHRS and CDR2 YFSETQ. CDR3 bases: TGCGCCAGCAGCACCTCAGGGACCAACTATGGCTACACCTTC. Its protein product is CASSTSGTNYGYTF. The whole variable domain, remainder taken from reference TRBV5-1 and TRBJ1-2, is KAGVTQTPRYLIKTRGQQVTLSCSPISGHRSVSWYQQTPGQGLQFLFEYFSETQRNKGNFPGRFSGRQFSNSRSEMNVSTLELGDSALYLCASSTSGTNYGYTFGSGTRLTVV.

The rearrangement joins TRBV28 to TRBJ1-2; no definite D call. CDR1 and CDR2 (germline): MDHEN, SYDVKM. The V gene lost 5 bases and the J gene lost 6 bases, with 16 bases spanning the gap. This CDR3 contains 14 residues. Here the CDR3 DNA reads TGTGCCAGCAGTCAGAGCGACTGGTTGGATGGCTACACCTTC. It specifies CASSQSDWLDGYTF.

J is TRBJ2-5 and V is TRBV5-4; 8 bases fit TRBD2. The germline V gene has CDR1 SGHNT and CDR2 YYREEE (reference sequence). Germline trimming cut 4 bases from V and 5 bases from J; bases unmatched to any gene: 7. The CDR3 sequence is 14 residues long. The CDR3 sequence: CASSPGGGRETQYF. The CDR3, as DNA: TGTGCCAGCAGCCCGGGGGGGGGCCGGGAGACCCAGTACTTC. Drawing the rest from reference TRBV5-4 and TRBJ2-5, the complete variable domain is ETGVTQSPTHLIKTRGQQVTLRCSSQSGHNTVSWYQQALGQGPQFIFQYYREEENGRGNFPPRFSGLQFPNYSSELNVNALELDDSALYLCASSPGGGRETQYFGPGTRLLVL.

This chain uses TRBV18 with TRBJ1-4; D call uncertain. Between the trimmed V and J ends, which lost 6 bases and 0 bases, there was a span of 17 bases. CDR3 length equals 17 residues. In germline, CDR1 is KGHSH, CDR2 LQKENI. The CDR3 DNA follows: TGTGCCAGCTCCGACAACCGACGGGTCGCAACTAATGAAAAACTGTTTTTT. This codes for CASSDNRRVATNEKLFF. Filled out from reference TRBV18 and TRBJ1-4, the complete variable domain reads NAGVMQNPRHLVRRRGQEARLRCSPMKGHSHVYWYRQLPEEGLKFMVYLQKENIIDESGMPKERFSAEFPKEGPSILRIQQVVRGDSAAYFCASSDNRRVATNEKLFFGSGTQLSVL.

The rearrangement links TRBV3-1 (or the pseudogene TRBV3-2) to TRBJ2-7; D remains ambiguous. Germline lookup yields CDR1 LGHDT and CDR2 YNNKEL (reference sequence). The CDR3 is 14 residues long. The ends were cut back, 6 bases at V and 5 bases at J, with 17 bases in the middle. CDR3 DNA: TGTGCCAGCAGTCCCGACCCGGCGTCCCACGAGCAGTACGTC. This gives the protein CASSPDPASHEQYV.

The chain couples TRBV5-6 to TRBJ2-2; D is perhaps TRBD1 (6 bases). Germline V gives CDR1 SGHDT, CDR2 YYEEEE. Trimming took 4 bases from V and 0 from J, leaving 13 bases between them. The CDR3 runs 16 residues. Here the CDR3 reads CASSVGHQANTGELFF. The DNA for the CDR3 is TGTGCCAGCAGCGTGGGACACCAGGCGAACACCGGGGAGCTGTTTTTT.

The genes are TRBV7-2 and TRBJ1-6; 7 nucleotides match TRBD1. With V trimmed by 2 bases and J by 7 bases, 11 bases remained unmatched. The CDR3 has 17 amino acids. CDR1 and CDR2 from the germline V gene are SGHTA and FQGNSA. The CDR3 sequence is CASSLTPSVQGNSPLHF. The CDR3 DNA sequence: TGTGCCAGCAGCTTAACCCCCTCCGTACAGGGGAATTCACCCCTCCACTTT.

The genes are TRBV25-1 and TRBJ1-6, with D tentatively TRBD1 (5 bases). Germline loops: CDR1 MGHDK, CDR2 SYGVNS. This CDR3 comprises 14 residues. V dropped 7 bases and J dropped 4 bases, with 11 bases sitting between them. DNA for the CDR3: TGTGCCAGCACTCCGGGGGAGTATAATTCACCCCTCCACTTT. Encoded protein: CASTPGEYNSPLHF.

For the CDR3, the DNA is TGTGCCAGCAGTTTAGGGACAGCTATGAACACTGAAGCTTTCTTT. Its translation: CASSLGTAMNTEAFF. V is TRBV27 and J is TRBJ1-1; 7 bases align to TRBD1. Germline V gives CDR1 MNHEY, CDR2 SMNVEV (reference sequence). V was clipped by 2 bases and J by 0 bases; unmatched bases: 3. The CDR3 has 15 amino acids.

The count of this clone is one. CDR3: CASSVQGTQETQYF. DNA of the CDR3: TGCGCCAGCAGCGTACAGGGCACCCAAGAGACCCAGTACTTC. This chain joins TRBV5-1 and TRBJ2-5; weak D call: TRBD1 (6 bases). This CDR3 comprises 14 residues. CDR1 SGHRS and CDR2 YFSETQ come from the germline V gene. Trimming stripped 4 bases from V and 1 base from J, with 11 bases between. Variable domain in full (rest from reference TRBV5-1 and TRBJ2-5): KAGVTQTPRYLIKTRGQQVTLSCSPISGHRSVSWYQQTPGQGLQFLFEYFSETQRNKGNFPGRFSGRQFSNSRSEMNVSTLELGDSALYLCASSVQGTQETQYFGPGTRLLVL.

The V gene is TRBV28, the J gene TRBJ1-1; D may be TRBD1 (5 bases). This CDR3 region has 12 residues. Between the trimmed V and J ends, which lost 6 bases and 5 bases, there was a span of 10 bases. Germline V gives CDR1 MDHEN, CDR2 SYDVKM. In nucleotides, the CDR3 is TGTGCCAGCAGAACCGGGGGGACTGAAGCTTTCTTT. Encoded protein: CASRTGGTEAFF.

The rearrangement uses TRBV6-2 or TRBV6-3 and TRBJ1-1, with 7 bases aligning to TRBD1. Germline V gene sequence: CDR1 MNHEY, CDR2 SVGEGT. The CDR3 has 16 amino acids. The junction had 11 bases not matched to a gene; V was cut back by 4 bases and J by 3 bases. The DNA of the CDR3 is TGTGCCAGCAGTTCCCCCGCCGGACAGGTGGACACTGAAGCTTTCTTT. Encoded protein: CASSSPAGQVDTEAFF.

The chain has TRBV4-3 and TRBJ1-6; no definite D call. The V gene's germline CDR1 is LGHNA and CDR2 YSLEER. The V and J ends lost 2 bases and 6 bases respectively, with 11 bases between them. This CDR3 is 15 amino acids long. In DNA, the CDR3 is TGCGCCAGCAGCCAACGGGGTGGTGGTAATTCACCCCTCCACTTT. Translated: CASSQRGGGNSPLHF.

This clone was seen once. The V and J genes are TRBV18 and TRBJ1-2; D gene ambiguous. CDR3 length equals 14 residues. The V gene's germline CDR1 is KGHSH and CDR2 LQKENI. V was pared by 2 bases and J by 8 bases, with 15 bases between. CDR3 sequence (DNA): TGTGCCAGCTCACCAACCTCATTCCCCGGAGGCTACACCTTC. As protein: CASSPTSFPGGYTF.